The 4 T cell receptor beta chains below come from one sample, sequenced in a study of beta chain features in type 1 diabetes. Reverse transcribing all isolated RNA meant expressed TCRB transcripts were sequenced. Data came from immunoSEQ multiplex PCR; TCRdb stores just in-frame clones and leaves some out. The sample has around 250,000 clones; 13% to 15% are singletons. The sequenced sample consisted of naive CD4+ T cells from blood. Receptors originate from a woman in her 40s in good health.

This clone was counted only a few times. The chain combines TRBV4-3 with TRBJ2-4, with 16 bases fitting TRBD2. V lost 0 bases, J lost 1 base, and 3 bases stayed unmatched. CDR3 length equals 19 residues. CDR1 LGHNA and CDR2 YSLEER come from the germline V gene. The CDR3 protein is CASSQEGLAGGLAKNIQYF. CDR3 bases: TGCGCCAGCAGCCAAGAGGGACTAGCGGGGGGGCTGGCCAAAAACATTCAGTACTTC.

The chain links TRBV6-5 to TRBJ2-1; 7 positions agree with TRBD1. Germline V CDR1 and CDR2: MNHEY, SVGAGI. CDR3 size: 14 residues. V dropped 5 bases and J dropped 6; count of bases not matched to a gene: 7. The CDR3 region is CASSLDRVRNEQFF. CDR3 DNA: TGTGCCAGCAGTCTCGACAGGGTGCGCAATGAGCAGTTCTTC.

The chain couples TRBV7-9 to TRBJ1-2, with 8 bases aligning to TRBD1. This CDR3 has 14 residues. V dropped 4 bases and J dropped 8; count of bases not matched to a gene: 9. From germline, CDR1 is SEHNR and CDR2 FQNEAQ (reference sequence). In nucleotides, the CDR3 is TGTGCCAGCAGCTCAGAGACAGGGGCCCACGGCTACACCTTC. It encodes CASSSETGAHGYTF.

V usage is TRBV6-5 and J usage is TRBJ2-7; D may be TRBD1 (5 bases). Trimming cost V 2 bases and J 5 bases, with 16 bases left between them. The CDR3 has 15 amino acids. Germline CDR1 reads MNHEY; CDR2 reads SVGAGI. CDR3 DNA sequence: TGTGCCAGCAGTTACCGTCAACAGGAGCCCCACGAGCAGTACTTC. Encoded protein: CASSYRQQEPHEQYF.